The clone carrying this TCR beta chain turned up a few times. Its specificity is unknown. The data are from a study of regulatory T cells in long-lasting Graves disease. Study-wide findings and caveats: The study found lower TCR diversity in persistent Graves' patients than in newly diagnosed ones.

Libraries of TCR beta came from iRepertoire HTBI primers plus Arm-PCR of CDR3 regions. TCRdb processed the multiplex PCR reads anew with MiXCR; each CDR3 protein has one entry. The sample records roughly 350,000 distinct CDR3 sequences, 16% being singletons. This CDR3 has 13 amino acids. Germline CDR1 reads SGHTA; CDR2 reads FQGNSA. Trimming took 3 bases from V and 3 from J, leaving 6 bases between them. The time point is: newly diagnosed GD, antithyroid drugs for less than 3 months. Extracted PBMC RNA gave rise to the TCR library. These sequences were also reported in another study, on T cells in Graves' hyperthyroidism and ophthalmopathy. As that study records: Hyperthyroidism of Graves' type that showed no ophthalmopathy progression within 18 months was stable.

This rearrangement joins TRBV7-2 to TRBJ1-5; no firm D call. The specimen comprised peripheral blood mononuclear cells (PBMCs), sampled at new diagnosis, from a patient treated with antithyroid drugs. The TCR originated in a man aged 35 to 55 with Graves disease. CDR3 nucleotides: TGTGCCAGCAGCTTTTGGGTCAATCAGCCCCAGCATTTT. Translated: CASSFWVNQPQHF.